This entry concerns a single TCR beta chain. Its antigen is still unknown. Nothing much larger sits one base from this clone, and base qualities are not available. The sample has other DNA sequences that encode this CDR3 too. Trimming removed 2 bases from V and 6 bases from J, leaving 8 bases between the germline ends. The germline V gene yields MNHEY for CDR1 and SVGAGI for CDR2. The CDR3 covers 12 residues, taking in both the cysteine and the phenylalanine. Only CDR3 DNA is held: 36 bases, read in frame from base 1. This specimen belongs to a study of CD8+ T cells in alopecia areata (dated by TCRdb to 2017 to 2018). Context from the whole study: The treated patients, all with moderate-to-severe alopecia areata, were enrolled in an open-label pilot trial of oral tofacitinib given at 5 to 10 mg twice daily. Tofacitinib was administered for 6 to 18 months, and 6 months of follow-up off drug were then conducted to assess delayed response and recurrence. For the treated patients, the SALT score, which quantifies what percentage of scalp surface area is affected, served as the measure of disease severity. The study used high-throughput TCRbeta sequencing to examine T cell clonal expansion in alopecia areata, in both the C3H/HeJ mouse model and human patients. On the human side, TCRbeta sequencing was run on scalp tissue and on sorted CD4+ and CD8+ peripheral blood T cells from healthy controls and from alopecia areata patients with either patchy or totalis/universalis disease. Patients on tofacitinib were biopsied at baseline and after 4 and 24 weeks of treatment, and several of the patients also had a later scalp biopsy. Clonality in the scalp was compared among normal scalp (n=4), patchy alopecia areata scalp (n=8), and alopecia totalis/universalis scalp (n=8). RNA came from the PAXgene miRNA kit for fixed scalp, the miRNeasy kit for PBMCs, and the RNeasy kit for mouse skin. immunoSEQ multiplex PCR using 35 Vbeta forward primers and 13 Jbeta reverse primers was used to amplify TCRbeta CDR3 regions.

The library came from the immunoSEQ multiplex PCR assay. RNA was extracted from all samples and reverse transcribed into cDNA as template for TCR sequencing. SuperScript III was used for first-strand cDNA synthesis, primed with a 2:1 mix of oligo-dT and random hexamers. A synthetic immune receptor repertoire was used to gauge amplification bias, and whatever bias remained was removed computationally. As for how the authors treated the data: Raw reads were preprocessed to remove errors, and CDR3 was defined according to IMGT conventions as the region from the conserved cysteine to phenylalanine. Clonality was computed as 1 minus the Shannon entropy, with the entropy normalized by log2 of the number of productive unique TCRs. Whether scalp clones were CD4 or CD8 was inferred by matching scalp TCRbeta sequences against CD4 and CD8 repertoires sorted from blood. Not all clones reach the TCRdb copy of this immuneACCESS table, which keeps in-frame sequences only. Checked studies attribute under half of the gap to unresolved V genes and leave the rest unexplained. The DNA was the basis for D and trimming; V, J and clone size are from that table. The sample table holds approximately 210,000 clones, of which roughly 44% were seen once. About 2.4% of the sample rests with the top ten.

The investigation overall reported the following: Because the treated cohort was small and had just a single nonresponder, larger studies are needed to establish links between baseline CD8+ expansion and response. Scalp TCR repertoire analysis is complicated because resident alphabeta T cells in normal human skin are also sequenced, whereas mouse skin is dominated by gammadelta T cells. Higher clonality and more expanded CD8+ clones were observed in lesional scalp than in normal scalp, particularly in alopecia totalis/universalis, a finding suggestive of antigenic drive. Scalp clonality and the number of expanded CD8+ clones among the top 100 scalp clones were significantly decreased by tofacitinib. Shared TCR sequences between patients were less evident than in mice, which may be partly attributable to HLA diversity in the patient population. Many expanded lesional clones persisted in scalp and blood during tofacitinib treatment, which may partly explain relapse after stopping treatment.

The intended sense of this specimen's treatment or condition label: oral pan-JAK inhibitor, 5-10 mg twice daily. Peripheral blood and lesional scalp punch biopsies were obtained from patients with alopecia areata. PBMCs were separated by density centrifugation and stained for CD3, CD4 and CD8, after which CD4+ and CD8+ T cells were sorted on a FACSAria. Recombination connected TRBV6-5 to TRBJ2-7; the D region possibly corresponds to TRBD1 (6 bases align). This clonotype was obtained from a human donor with alopecia areata. The sample in question was CD4+ T cells sorted from blood, obtained at approximately week 37, from a patient treated with tofacitinib. The CDR3: CASSYRGGEQYF. Read as DNA, the sequence is TGTGCCAGCAGTTACAGAGGGGGCGAGCAGTACTTC.